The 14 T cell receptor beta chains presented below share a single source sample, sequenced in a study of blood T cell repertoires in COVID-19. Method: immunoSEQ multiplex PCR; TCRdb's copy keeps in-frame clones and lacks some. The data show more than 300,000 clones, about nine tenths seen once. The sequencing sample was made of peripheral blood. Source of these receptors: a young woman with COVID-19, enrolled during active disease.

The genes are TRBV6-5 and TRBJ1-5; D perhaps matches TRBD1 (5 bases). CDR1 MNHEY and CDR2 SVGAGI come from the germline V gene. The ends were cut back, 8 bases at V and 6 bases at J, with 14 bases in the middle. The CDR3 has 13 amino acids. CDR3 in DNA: TGTGCCAGCTCTCTGGCCCAGGGTCAGCCCCAGCATTTT. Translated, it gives CASSLAQGQPQHF.

CDR3 residues: CASSSSGVPTGELFF. The CDR3 DNA is TGTGCCAGCTCAAGTAGCGGGGTCCCCACCGGGGAGCTGTTTTTT. The chain carries TRBV18 and TRBJ2-2, with 8 bases that match TRBD2. Germline assignment: CDR1 KGHSH and CDR2 LQKENI. The CDR3 is 15 residues long. Unmatched junction bases numbered 6, after V lost 5 bases and J lost 4 bases.

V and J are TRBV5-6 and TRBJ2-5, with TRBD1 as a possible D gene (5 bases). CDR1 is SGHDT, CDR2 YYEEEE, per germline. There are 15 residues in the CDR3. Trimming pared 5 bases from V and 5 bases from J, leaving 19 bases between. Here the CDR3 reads CASSPRLDAGETQYF. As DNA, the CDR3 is TGTGCCAGCAGTCCCAGGTTGGATGCAGGGGAGACCCAGTACTTC. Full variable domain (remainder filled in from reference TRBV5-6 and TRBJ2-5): DAGVTQSPTHLIKTRGQQVTLRCSPKSGHDTVSWYQQALGQGPQFIFQYYEEEERQRGNFPDRFSGHQFPNYSSELNVNALLLGDSALYLCASSPRLDAGETQYFGPGTRLLVL.

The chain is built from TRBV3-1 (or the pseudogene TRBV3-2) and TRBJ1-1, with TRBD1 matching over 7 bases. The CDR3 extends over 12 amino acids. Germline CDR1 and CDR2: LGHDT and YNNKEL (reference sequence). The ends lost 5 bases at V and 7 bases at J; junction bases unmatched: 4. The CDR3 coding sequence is TGTGCCAGCAGCACGCGGACAGGTGAAGCTTTCTTT. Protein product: CASSTRTGEAFF.

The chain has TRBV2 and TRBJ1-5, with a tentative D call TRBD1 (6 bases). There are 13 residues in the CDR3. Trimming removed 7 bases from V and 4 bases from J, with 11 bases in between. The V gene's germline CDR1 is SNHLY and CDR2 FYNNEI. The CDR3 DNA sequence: TGTGCCAGCACGGGACACCCGAATCAGCCCCAGCATTTT. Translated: CASTGHPNQPQHF.

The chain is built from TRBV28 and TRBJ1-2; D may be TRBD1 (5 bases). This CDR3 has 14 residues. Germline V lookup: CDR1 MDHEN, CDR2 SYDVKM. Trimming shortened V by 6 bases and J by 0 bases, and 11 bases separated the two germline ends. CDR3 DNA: TGTGCCAGCAGGGCCGGGGGGGCTAACTATGGCTACACCTTC. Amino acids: CASRAGGANYGYTF.

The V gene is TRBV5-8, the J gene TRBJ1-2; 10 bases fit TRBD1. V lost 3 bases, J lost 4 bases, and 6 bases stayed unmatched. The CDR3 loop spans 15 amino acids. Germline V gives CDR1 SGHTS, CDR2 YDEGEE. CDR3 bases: TGTGCCAGCAGCTATGGACAGGGGGACCCCTATGGCTACACCTTC. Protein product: CASSYGQGDPYGYTF.

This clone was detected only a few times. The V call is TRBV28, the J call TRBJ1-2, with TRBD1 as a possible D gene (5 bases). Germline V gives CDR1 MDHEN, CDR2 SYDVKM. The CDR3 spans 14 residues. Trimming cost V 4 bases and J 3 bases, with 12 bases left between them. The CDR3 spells CASSYLGGDYGYTF. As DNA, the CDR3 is TGTGCCAGCAGTTACCTCGGGGGGGACTATGGCTACACCTTC.

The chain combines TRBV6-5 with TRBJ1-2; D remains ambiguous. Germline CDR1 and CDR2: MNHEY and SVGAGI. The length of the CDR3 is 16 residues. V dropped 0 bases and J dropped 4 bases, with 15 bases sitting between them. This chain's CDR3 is CASSYSTQAPPYGYTF. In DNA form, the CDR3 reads TGTGCCAGCAGTTACTCGACGCAGGCCCCCCCCTATGGCTACACCTTC.

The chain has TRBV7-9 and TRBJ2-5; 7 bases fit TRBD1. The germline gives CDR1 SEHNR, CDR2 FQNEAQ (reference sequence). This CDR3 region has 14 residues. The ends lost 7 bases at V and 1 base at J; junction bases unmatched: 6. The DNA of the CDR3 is TGTGCCAGCAACAGGGGTCCCCTCCAAGAGACCCAGTACTTC. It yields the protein CASNRGPLQETQYF.

This CDR3 reads CASSLDLSNRGLGSMNTEAFF. For the CDR3, the DNA is TGTGCCAGCAGCTTAGACTTGAGCAACAGGGGGCTGGGGAGCATGAACACTGAAGCTTTCTTT. The rearrangement joins TRBV11-3 to TRBJ1-1; 9 nucleotides align to TRBD1. The CDR3 loop spans 21 amino acids. Germline V gene lookup returns CDR1 SGHNT and CDR2 YENEEA. Unmatched junction bases numbered 17, after V lost 0 bases and J lost 0 bases.

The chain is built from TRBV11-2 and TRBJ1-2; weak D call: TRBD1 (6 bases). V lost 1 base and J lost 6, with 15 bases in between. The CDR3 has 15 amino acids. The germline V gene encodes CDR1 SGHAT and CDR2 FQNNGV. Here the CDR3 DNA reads TGTGCCAGCAGCTTAGCGGTCAGGGGAGTTCATGGCTACACCTTC. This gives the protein CASSLAVRGVHGYTF.

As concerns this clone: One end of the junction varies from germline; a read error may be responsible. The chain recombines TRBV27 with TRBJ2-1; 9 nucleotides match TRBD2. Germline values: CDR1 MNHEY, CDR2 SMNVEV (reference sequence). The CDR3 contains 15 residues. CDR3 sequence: CASSFSGGPYNKQFF. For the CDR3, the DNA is TGTGCCAGCAGTTTTAGCGGGGGCCCCTACAATAAGCAGTTCTTC.

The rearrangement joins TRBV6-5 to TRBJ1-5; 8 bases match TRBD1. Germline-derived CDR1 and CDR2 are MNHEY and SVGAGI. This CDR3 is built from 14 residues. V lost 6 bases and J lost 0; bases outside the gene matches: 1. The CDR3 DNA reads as TGTGCCAGCAGGACAGGGGATAGCAATCAGCCCCAGCATTTT. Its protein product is CASRTGDSNQPQHF.